This T cell receptor (beta chain) was obtained from a study of T cell responses to AZD1222 COVID-19 vaccine. Points from the study as a whole: Increases in Spike-specific TCR breadth and depth were seen after two AZD1222 doses. Among spike-specific TCRs, nearly half reportedly target unmutated variant regions. Along spike, vaccine-associated CD4 TCRs were found throughout, with dominance at 160-218 and 743-854.

The CDR3 is made up of 14 amino acids. The V gene end was trimmed by 4 bases and the J gene end by 1 base; junction bases not matched to a gene: 2. Germline V lookup: CDR1 SNHLY, CDR2 FYNNEI. Concerning this clone itself: Its antigen is currently unknown.

Sequencing used immunoSEQ multiplex PCR; TCRdb keeps in-frame clones, though not all of them. The data hold about 93,000 clones, with approximately 83% observed a single time. This TCR derives from an adult in good health. The rearrangement joins TRBV2 to TRBJ2-7, with 9 positions matching TRBD1. Sequences were derived from peripheral blood, sampled on day 0 of AZD1222 vaccination. The CDR3: CASSGGTGSYEQYF. The CDR3 DNA reads TGTGCCAGCAGTGGGGGGACAGGGTCCTACGAGCAGTACTTC. Full variable domain (outside the CDR3, taken from reference TRBV2 and TRBJ2-7): EPEVTQTPSHQVTQMGQEVILRCVPISNHLYFYWYRQILGQKVEFLVSFYNNEISEKSEIFDDQFSVERPDGSNFTLKIRSTKLEDSAMYFCASSGGTGSYEQYFGPGTRLTVT.